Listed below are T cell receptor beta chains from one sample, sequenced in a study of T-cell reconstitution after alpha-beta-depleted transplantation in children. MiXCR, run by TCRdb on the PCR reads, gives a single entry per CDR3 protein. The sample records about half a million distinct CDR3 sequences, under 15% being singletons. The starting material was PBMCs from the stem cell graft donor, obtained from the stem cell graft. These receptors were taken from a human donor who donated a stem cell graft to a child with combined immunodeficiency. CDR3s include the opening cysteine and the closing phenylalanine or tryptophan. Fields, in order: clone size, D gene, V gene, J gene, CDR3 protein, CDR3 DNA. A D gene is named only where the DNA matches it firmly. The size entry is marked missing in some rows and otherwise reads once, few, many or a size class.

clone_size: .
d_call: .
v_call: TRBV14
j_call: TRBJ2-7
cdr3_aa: CASSLWQDSYEQYF
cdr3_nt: TGTGCCAGCAGCCTATGGCAGGACTCCTACGAGCAGTACTTC

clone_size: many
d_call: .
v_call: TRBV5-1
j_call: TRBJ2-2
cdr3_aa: CASSFFSVNTGELFF
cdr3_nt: TGCGCCAGCAGCTTTTTTAGCGTGAACACCGGGGAGCTGTTTTTT

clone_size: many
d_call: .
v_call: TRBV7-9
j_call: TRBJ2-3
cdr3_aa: CASSSPIRTDTQYF
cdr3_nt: TGTGCCAGCAGCAGCCCAATCCGCACAGATACGCAGTATTTT

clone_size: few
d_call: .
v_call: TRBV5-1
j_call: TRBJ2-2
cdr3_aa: CASSLATGNTGELFF
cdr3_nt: TGCGCCAGCAGCTTGGCCACCGGGAACACCGGGGAGCTGTTTTTT

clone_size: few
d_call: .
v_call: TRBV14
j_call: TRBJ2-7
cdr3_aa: CASSPPSPSYEQYF
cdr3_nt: TGTGCCAGCAGCCCCCCCTCTCCCTCCTACGAGCAGTACTTC

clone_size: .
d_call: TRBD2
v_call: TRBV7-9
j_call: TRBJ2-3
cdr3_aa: CASSLGTSGLTDTQYF
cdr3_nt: TGTGCCAGCAGCTTAGGGACTAGCGGCCTCACAGATACGCAGTATTTT

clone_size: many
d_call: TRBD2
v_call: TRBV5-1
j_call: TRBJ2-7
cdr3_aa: CASSDYGRVATYEQYF
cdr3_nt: TGCGCCAGCAGCGATTATGGGAGGGTCGCAACCTACGAGCAGTACTTC

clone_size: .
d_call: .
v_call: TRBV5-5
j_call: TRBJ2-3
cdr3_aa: CASSLEPGATDTQYF
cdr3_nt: TGTGCCAGCAGCTTGGAGCCCGGGGCCACAGATACGCAGTATTTT

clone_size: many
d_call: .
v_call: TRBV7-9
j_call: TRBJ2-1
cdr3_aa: CASSLVRAGNEQFF
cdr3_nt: TGTGCCAGCAGCTTAGTTAGGGCAGGCAATGAGCAGTTCTTC

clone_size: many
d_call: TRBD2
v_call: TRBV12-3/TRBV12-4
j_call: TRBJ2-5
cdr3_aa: CASSFRLAGGAYQETQYF
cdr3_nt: TGTGCCAGCAGTTTTCGACTAGCGGGAGGGGCGTACCAAGAGACCCAGTACTTC

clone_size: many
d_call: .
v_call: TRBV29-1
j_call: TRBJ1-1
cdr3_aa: CSVAQGVGNTEAFF
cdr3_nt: TGCAGCGTAGCCCAGGGTGTAGGGAACACTGAAGCTTTCTTT

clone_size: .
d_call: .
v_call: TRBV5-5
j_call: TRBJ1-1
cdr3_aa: CASSLVSRGVPPEAFF
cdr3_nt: TGTGCCAGCAGCTTGGTTTCCCGAGGGGTCCCCCCTGAAGCTTTCTTT

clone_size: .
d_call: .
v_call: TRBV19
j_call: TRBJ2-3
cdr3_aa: CASSIWLFSTDTQYF
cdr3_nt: TGTGCCAGTAGTATATGGCTCTTTTCCACAGATACGCAGTATTTT

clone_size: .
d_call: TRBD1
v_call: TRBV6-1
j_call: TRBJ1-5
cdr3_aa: CATDQTGLSQPQHF
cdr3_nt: TGTGCCACCGACCAGACAGGGTTGTCGCAGCCCCAGCATTTT

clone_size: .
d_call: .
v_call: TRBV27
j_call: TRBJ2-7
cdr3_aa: CASSLTGNPAWYEQYF
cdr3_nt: TGTGCCAGCAGTCTGACCGGGAACCCGGCATGGTACGAGCAGTACTTC

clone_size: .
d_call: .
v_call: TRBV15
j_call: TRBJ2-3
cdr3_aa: CATSRDPPRPRLSRLRREDTQYF
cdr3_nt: TGTGCCACCAGCAGAGATCCCCCTCGCCCCCGGCTTAGTCGTCTGCGTCGTGAAGATACGCAGTATTTT

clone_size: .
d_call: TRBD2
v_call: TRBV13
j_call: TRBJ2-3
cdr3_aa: CASSSTRLAGSTDTQYF
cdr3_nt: TGTGCCAGCAGCTCAACGAGACTAGCGGGCAGCACAGATACGCAGTATTTT

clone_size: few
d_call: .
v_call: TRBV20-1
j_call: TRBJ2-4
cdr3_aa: CSAYGLAKNIQYF
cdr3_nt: TGCAGTGCCTATGGGTTAGCCAAAAACATTCAGTACTTC

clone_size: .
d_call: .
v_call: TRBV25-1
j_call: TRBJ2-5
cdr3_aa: CASSTQGWYKTQYF
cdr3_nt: TGTGCCAGCAGTACTCAGGGATGGTATAAGACCCAGTACTTC

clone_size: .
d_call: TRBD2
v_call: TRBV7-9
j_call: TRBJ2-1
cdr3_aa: CASSPRTSGRANEQFF
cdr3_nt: TGTGCCAGCAGCCCTAGGACTAGCGGGAGGGCCAACGAGCAGTTCTTC

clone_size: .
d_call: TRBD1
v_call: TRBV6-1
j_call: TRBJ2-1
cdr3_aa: CAAHPGQGADEQFF
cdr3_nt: TGTGCCGCTCATCCGGGACAGGGGGCCGATGAGCAGTTCTTC

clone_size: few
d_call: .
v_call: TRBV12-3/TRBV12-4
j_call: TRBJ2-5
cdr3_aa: CASSFQDRQETQYF
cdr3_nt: TGTGCCAGCAGTTTTCAAGACAGACAAGAGACCCAGTACTTC

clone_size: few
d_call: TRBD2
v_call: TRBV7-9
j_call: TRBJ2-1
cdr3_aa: CASSLGTSGDSYNEQFF
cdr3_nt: TGTGCCAGCAGCTTAGGAACTAGCGGAGACTCCTACAATGAGCAGTTCTTC

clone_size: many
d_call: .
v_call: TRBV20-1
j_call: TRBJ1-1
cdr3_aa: CSASWPRAEAFF
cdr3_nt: TGCAGTGCTAGTTGGCCAAGGGCTGAAGCTTTCTTT

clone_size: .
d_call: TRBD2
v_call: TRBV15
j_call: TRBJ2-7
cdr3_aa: CATSSGLAGAHEQYF
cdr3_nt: TGTGCCACCAGCTCTGGACTGGCGGGAGCTCACGAGCAGTACTTC

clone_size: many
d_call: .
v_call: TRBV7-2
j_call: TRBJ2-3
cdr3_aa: CASSPRTTPDTDTQYF
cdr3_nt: TGTGCCAGCAGCCCCCGAACCACGCCAGACACAGATACGCAGTATTTT

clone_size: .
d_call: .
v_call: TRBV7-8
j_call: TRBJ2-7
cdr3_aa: CASRPTSGSYEQYF
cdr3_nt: TGTGCCAGCAGGCCAACGAGCGGGTCCTACGAGCAGTACTTC

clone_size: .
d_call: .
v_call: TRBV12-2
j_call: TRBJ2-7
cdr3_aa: CASRPRTSGDYEQYF
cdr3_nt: TGTGCAAGTCGCCCCCGGACTAGCGGGGACTACGAGCAGTACTTC

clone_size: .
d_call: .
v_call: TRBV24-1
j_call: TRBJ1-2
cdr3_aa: CATSDPVYGYTF
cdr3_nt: TGTGCCACCAGTGACCCGGTCTATGGCTACACCTTC

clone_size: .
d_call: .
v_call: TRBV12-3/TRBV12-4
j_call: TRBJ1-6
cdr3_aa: CASSYRGRGASPLHF
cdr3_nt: TGTGCCAGCAGTTACCGGGGCAGAGGGGCTTCACCCCTCCACTTT

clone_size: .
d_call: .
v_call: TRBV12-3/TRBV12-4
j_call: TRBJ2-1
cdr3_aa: CASSMSGTDEQFF
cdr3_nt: TGTGCCAGCAGTATGAGCGGGACAGATGAGCAGTTCTTC

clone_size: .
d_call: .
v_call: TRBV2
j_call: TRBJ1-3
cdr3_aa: CASRPYGDNIFLGNTIYF
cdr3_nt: TGTGCCAGCAGACCCTATGGGGACAATATCTTCCTCGGAAACACCATATATTTT

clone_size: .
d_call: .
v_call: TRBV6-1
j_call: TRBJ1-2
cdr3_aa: CASGRWDRYGYTF
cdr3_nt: TGTGCCAGCGGAAGATGGGACCGCTATGGCTACACCTTC

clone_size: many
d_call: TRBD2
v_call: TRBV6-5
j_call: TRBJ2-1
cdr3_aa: CASSYRAGDNEQFF
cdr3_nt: TGTGCCAGCAGTTACAGAGCGGGGGACAATGAGCAGTTCTTC

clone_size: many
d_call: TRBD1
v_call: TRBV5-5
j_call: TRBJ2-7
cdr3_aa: CASSFGQGSYEQYF
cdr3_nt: TGTGCCAGCAGCTTCGGACAGGGGTCCTACGAGCAGTACTTC

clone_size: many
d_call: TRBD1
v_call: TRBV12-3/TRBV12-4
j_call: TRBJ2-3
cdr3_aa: CASRPGTASTDTQYF
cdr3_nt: TGTGCCAGCAGACCCGGGACAGCTAGCACAGATACGCAGTATTTT

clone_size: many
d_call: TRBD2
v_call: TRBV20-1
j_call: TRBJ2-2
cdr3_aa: CSARDNTGGETGELFF
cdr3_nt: TGCAGTGCTAGAGATAACACGGGAGGGGAAACCGGGGAGCTGTTTTTT

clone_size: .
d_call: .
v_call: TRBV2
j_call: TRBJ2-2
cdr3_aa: CASSVGDLNTGELFF
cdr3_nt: TGTGCCAGCAGTGTTGGAGATCTTAACACCGGGGAGCTGTTTTTT

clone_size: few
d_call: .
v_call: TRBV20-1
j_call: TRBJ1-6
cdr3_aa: CSARGYQSSYNSPLHF
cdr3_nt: TGCAGTGCTAGAGGGTATCAGAGCTCCTATAATTCACCCCTCCACTTT

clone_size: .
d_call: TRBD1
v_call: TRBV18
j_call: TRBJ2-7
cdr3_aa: CASSPSRDRISYEQYF
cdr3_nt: TGTGCCAGCTCTCCCAGTAGGGACAGGATCTCCTACGAGCAGTACTTC

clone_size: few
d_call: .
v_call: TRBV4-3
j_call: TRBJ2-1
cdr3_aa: CASSHLTGYEQFF
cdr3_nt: TGCGCCAGCAGCCACTTGACGGGGTACGAGCAGTTCTTC

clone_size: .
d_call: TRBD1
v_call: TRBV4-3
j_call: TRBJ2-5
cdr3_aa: CASSQYPDRDLLETQYF
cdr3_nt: TGCGCCAGCAGCCAGTACCCGGACAGGGACCTTTTGGAGACCCAGTACTTC

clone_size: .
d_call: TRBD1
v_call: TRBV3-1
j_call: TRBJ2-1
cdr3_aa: CASSPEPDRGHEQFF
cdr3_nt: TGTGCCAGCAGCCCCGAACCCGACAGGGGACATGAGCAGTTCTTC

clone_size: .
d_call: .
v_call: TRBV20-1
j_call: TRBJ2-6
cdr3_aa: CSARSQVPTGANVLTF
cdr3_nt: TGCAGTGCTAGAAGCCAGGTCCCAACTGGGGCCAACGTCCTGACTTTC

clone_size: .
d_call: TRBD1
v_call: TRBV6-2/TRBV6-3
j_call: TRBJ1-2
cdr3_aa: CASRPWQRGRVVDGYTF
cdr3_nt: TGTGCCAGCAGACCCTGGCAAAGGGGGCGAGTCGTGGATGGCTACACCTTC